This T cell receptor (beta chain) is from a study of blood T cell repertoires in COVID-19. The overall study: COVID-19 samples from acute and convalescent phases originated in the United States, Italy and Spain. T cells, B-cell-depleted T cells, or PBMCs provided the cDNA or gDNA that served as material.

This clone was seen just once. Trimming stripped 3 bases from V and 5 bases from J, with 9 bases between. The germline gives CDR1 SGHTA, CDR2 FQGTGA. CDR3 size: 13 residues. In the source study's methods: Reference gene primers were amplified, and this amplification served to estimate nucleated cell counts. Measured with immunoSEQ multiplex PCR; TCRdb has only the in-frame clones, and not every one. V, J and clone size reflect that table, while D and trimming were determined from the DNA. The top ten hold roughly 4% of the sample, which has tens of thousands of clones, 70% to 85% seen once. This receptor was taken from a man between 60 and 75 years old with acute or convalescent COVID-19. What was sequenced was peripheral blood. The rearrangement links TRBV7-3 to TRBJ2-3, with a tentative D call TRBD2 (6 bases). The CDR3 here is CASSLGEVDTQYF. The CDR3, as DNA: TGTGCCAGCAGCTTGGGGGAGGTAGATACGCAGTATTTT.